This T cell receptor (beta chain) was sequenced in a study of blood T cells in healthy people across ages. Alongside a J-beta primer mix, a sample-barcoded 5' primer served in a second PCR lasting roughly 6 to 11 cycles. A template-switch adaptor with 12 random nucleotides tagged each cDNA molecule. From the 5' RACE reads, TCRdb called clonotypes with MiXCR, one entry per CDR3 protein. The data show roughly 1.7 million distinct CDR3 sequences, about 31% seen once. Drawing of peripheral blood yielded about 10 milliliters from each donor. Germline lookup yields CDR1 SGHNT and CDR2 YYREEE (reference sequence). The CDR3 is 15 amino acids. V trimming: 5 bases; J trimming: 4 bases; junction bases outside the gene matches: 10. Findings of the study overall: Unsorted PBMCs ruled out conclusive naive versus antigen-experienced comparison.

A few counts support this clonotype. What it recognizes is unknown. This clonotype originated in a woman in her thirties in good health. Sequenced input: blood. The chain has TRBV5-4 and TRBJ2-7; 9 bases are a match to TRBD1. The CDR3 DNA reads TGTGCCAGCAGTCACGGGGGACAGGGAAAATACGAGCAGTACTTC. Protein product: CASSHGGQGKYEQYF.